This passage covers 22 T cell receptor beta chains from one sample sequenced in a study of Ad26.COV2.S vaccination and SARS-CoV-2 variants. Treatment described: about 20 received Ad26.COV2.S at low or high dose, single or two shots; 5 received placebo; per-sample allocation not given. Specimen acquisition occurred on day 63 following the initial vaccine or placebo injection. Some clones are missing from TCRdb's copy, which holds only in-frame ones; the method was immunoSEQ multiplex PCR. The sample includes hundreds of thousands of clones, 70% to 90% of them seen just once. The material was peripheral blood, obtained in a trial of Ad26.COV2.S vaccine versus placebo. Source of these receptors: a person between 18 and 60 years old who received the Ad26.COV2.S COVID-19 vaccine or a placebo.

V and J are TRBV7-6 and TRBJ1-2, with TRBD1 matching over 7 bases. Germline assignment: CDR1 SGHVS and CDR2 FNYEAQ. Germline trimming cut 5 bases from V and 6 bases from J; bases unmatched to any gene: 9. This CDR3 is 14 amino acids long. CDR3: CASSPRTGVNGYTF. In nucleotides, the CDR3 is TGTGCCAGCAGCCCACGGACAGGCGTCAATGGCTACACCTTC.

The chain is built from TRBV5-1 and TRBJ1-2; D unresolved. V was trimmed by 0 bases and J by 1 base, leaving 10 bases between them. CDR3 length: 15 residues. Germline CDR1 is SGHRS and CDR2 is YFSETQ. The CDR3 reads CASSLEAQSNYGYTF. CDR3 DNA sequence: TGCGCCAGCAGCTTGGAGGCCCAGAGTAACTATGGCTACACCTTC. Based on the CDR3 plus reference TRBV5-1 and TRBJ1-2, the full variable domain is KAGVTQTPRYLIKTRGQQVTLSCSPISGHRSVSWYQQTPGQGLQFLFEYFSETQRNKGNFPGRFSGRQFSNSRSEMNVSTLELGDSALYLCASSLEAQSNYGYTFGSGTRLTVV.

The chain employs TRBV30 and TRBJ1-2, with TRBD1 identical over 7 bases. CDR3 length: 13 residues. Germline V gene sequence: CDR1 GTSNPN, CDR2 SVGIG (reference sequence). J was trimmed by 4 bases and V by 2 bases; bases with no gene match: 4. For the CDR3, the DNA is TGTGCCTGGAGTCCCGGGACAGCCTATGGCTACACCTTC. Its translation: CAWSPGTAYGYTF.

The genes are TRBV7-8 and TRBJ2-5; 12 bases fit TRBD2. V lost 6 bases and J lost 2; bases outside the gene matches: 4. The CDR3 has 15 amino acids. Germline lookup yields CDR1 SGHVS and CDR2 FQNEAQ. The CDR3 reads CASSRTSGVQETQYF. CDR3 bases: TGTGCCAGCAGTCGGACTAGCGGGGTACAAGAGACCCAGTACTTC.

V is TRBV7-9 and J is TRBJ1-1; no clear D. Between the trimmed V and J ends, which lost 2 bases and 0 bases, there was a span of 10 bases. In germline, CDR1 is SEHNR, CDR2 FQNEAQ (reference sequence). The CDR3 is made up of 15 amino acids. CDR3 protein: CASSLSNSMNTEAFF. The CDR3 region has the DNA TGTGCCAGCAGCTTAAGTAACAGTATGAACACTGAAGCTTTCTTT.

This rearrangement joins TRBV5-6 to TRBJ2-7; no firm D call. The ends were cut back, 4 bases at V and 4 bases at J, with 9 bases in the middle. CDR3 length: 12 amino acids. Germline assignment: CDR1 SGHDT and CDR2 YYEEEE. CDR3: CASSRQKYEQYF. CDR3 DNA: TGTGCCAGCAGCCGCCAGAAATACGAGCAGTACTTC.

The CDR3 nucleotides read TGTGCCAGCAGACGAGGACTGGCCTACACCGGGGAGCTGTTTTTT. It yields the protein CASRRGLAYTGELFF. V is TRBV6-5 and J is TRBJ2-2, with D possibly being TRBD2 (5 bases). Trimming took off 6 bases at V and 3 bases at J, with 14 bases between the two ends. This CDR3 has 15 residues. The germline V gene encodes CDR1 MNHEY and CDR2 SVGAGI.

The rearrangement uses TRBV6-1 and TRBJ1-6; D is possibly TRBD1 (5 bases). The CDR3 is 16 amino acids. Trimming stripped 4 bases from V and 10 bases from J, with 20 bases between. Looked up from germline, CDR1 is MNHNS and CDR2 is SASEGT. The CDR3 region is CASSGAGKVVYSPLHF. The CDR3 DNA reads as TGTGCCAGCAGTGGTGCAGGGAAGGTAGTTTACTCACCCCTCCACTTT.

The sample holds a few counts of this clone. V gene TRBV30 combines with J gene TRBJ1-6; the D is unclear. The CDR3 extends over 14 amino acids. The V gene lost 8 bases and the J gene lost 2 bases, with 13 bases spanning the gap. Germline CDR1 and CDR2: GTSNPN and SVGIG (reference sequence). CDR3 amino acids: CAGVWVTYNSPLHF. CDR3 sequence (DNA): TGTGCCGGGGTGTGGGTAACCTATAATTCACCCCTCCACTTT.

The V gene is TRBV15, the J gene TRBJ2-5; 12 bases align to TRBD2. Germline assignment: CDR1 LNHNV and CDR2 YYDKDF (reference sequence). Unmatched junction bases numbered 3, after V lost 0 bases and J lost 4 bases. This CDR3 contains 16 residues. The CDR3 bases are TGTGCCACCAGCAGAGATAGGGGACTAGCGGGAGAGACCCAGTACTTC. Translating gives CATSRDRGLAGETQYF.

The CDR3 reads CATSRVGILSGNTIYF. In nucleotides, the CDR3 is TGTGCCACCAGCAGAGTGGGGATACTCTCTGGAAACACCATATATTTT. The chain couples TRBV15 to TRBJ1-3; D gene unclear. Germline loops: CDR1 LNHNV, CDR2 YYDKDF (reference sequence). V shed 1 base and J shed 0 bases, with 10 bases lying between them. The CDR3 has 16 residues.

The V gene is TRBV6-1, the J gene TRBJ2-1; 10 bases line up with TRBD2. The ends lost 3 bases at V and 2 bases at J; junction bases unmatched: 7. Germline CDR1 is MNHNS and CDR2 is SASEGT. This CDR3 contains 17 residues. The CDR3 DNA reads as TGTGCCAGCAGTGACTGGCTAGCGGGAGCCACCTACAATGAGCAGTTCTTC. Its protein is CASSDWLAGATYNEQFF.

V gene TRBV10-3 combines with J gene TRBJ1-4; D is uncertain. The germline CDR1 and CDR2 sequences are ENHRY and SYGVKD. V lost 3 bases, J lost 8 bases, and 10 bases lay in between. The CDR3 is 13 amino acids. The CDR3 here is CAISERAGEKLFF. The CDR3 bases are TGTGCCATCAGTGAACGGGCGGGCGAAAAACTGTTTTTT.

The rearrangement links TRBV27 to TRBJ1-1, with 7 bases lining up with TRBD1. Unmatched junction bases numbered 6, after V lost 7 bases and J lost 4 bases. Germline assignment: CDR1 MNHEY and CDR2 SMNVEV (reference sequence). The CDR3 totals 13 residues. The DNA of the CDR3 is TGTGCCAGCACCCAACAGGGGAGCACTGAAGCTTTCTTT. Translating it yields CASTQQGSTEAFF.

This clone was observed a handful of times. The rearrangement links TRBV5-6 to TRBJ1-4; D gene ambiguous. The V end lost 0 bases, the J end lost 1 base, and 13 bases lay between the germline ends. The germline V gene has CDR1 SGHDT and CDR2 YYEEEE. The CDR3 loop spans 17 amino acids. The CDR3 region has the DNA TGTGCCAGCAGCTTGGCTCCAGTAGTGCAAACTAATGAAAAACTGTTTTTT. Its translation is CASSLAPVVQTNEKLFF.

The chain uses TRBV27 and TRBJ1-5, with D perhaps matching TRBD1 (6 bases). This CDR3 comprises 16 residues. The V gene lost 5 bases and the J gene lost 3 bases, with 17 bases spanning the gap. Germline CDR1 and CDR2: MNHEY and SMNVEV (reference sequence). For the CDR3, the DNA is TGTGCCAGCAGTCCCCTCATAACAGGGAACAATCAGCCCCAGCATTTT. Translating gives CASSPLITGNNQPQHF.

The chain recombines TRBV5-1 with TRBJ2-3; D gene uncertain. The ends were cut back, 3 bases at V and 6 bases at J, with 11 bases in the middle. The CDR3 has 13 residues. Germline CDR1 is SGHRS and CDR2 is YFSETQ. The CDR3 reads CASSYDRWDTQYF. The CDR3 DNA sequence: TGCGCCAGCAGCTACGATCGATGGGATACGCAGTATTTT.

The chain uses TRBV2 and TRBJ2-1; 10 bases align to TRBD1. Germline V lookup: CDR1 SNHLY, CDR2 FYNNEI. The trim removed 4 bases at V and 4 bases at J, leaving 1 base unmatched. The CDR3 spans 14 residues. The CDR3 DNA is TGTGCCAGCAGTGGGACAGGGGGGTACAATGAGCAGTTCTTC. Its protein is CASSGTGGYNEQFF.

V usage is TRBV11-2 and J usage is TRBJ1-5; D might be TRBD1 (6 bases). Germline CDR1 and CDR2: SGHAT and FQNNGV. Between the trimmed V and J ends, which lost 5 bases and 2 bases, there was a span of 16 bases. The CDR3 totals 16 residues. DNA for the CDR3: TGTGCCAGCAGCCTGGACGGGGGCGTCGGCAATCAGCCCCAGCATTTT. As protein: CASSLDGGVGNQPQHF.

The chain links TRBV3-1 (or the pseudogene TRBV3-2) to TRBJ2-7, with D unclear. The CDR3 length is 16 residues. Germline CDR1 is LGHDT and CDR2 is YNNKEL (reference sequence). With 4 bases removed from V and 7 bases from J, the gap between germline ends came to 23 bases. CDR3 loop: CASSPTREDAAHEQYF. CDR3 coding DNA: TGTGCCAGCAGCCCCACACGCGAGGATGCGGCTCATGAGCAGTACTTC.

The V call is TRBV13, the J call TRBJ2-7; TRBD1 matches at 9 bases. CDR1 is PRHDT, CDR2 FYEKMQ, per germline (reference sequence). The CDR3 has 15 amino acids. The J segment lost 5 bases and the V segment lost 5 bases, leaving 10 bases of the junction unmatched. The chain's CDR3 is CASSNSGTGRDEQYF. CDR3 coding DNA: TGTGCCAGCAGCAATTCCGGGACAGGGAGGGACGAGCAGTACTTC. The whole variable domain, remainder taken from reference TRBV13 and TRBJ2-7, is AAGVIQSPRHLIKEKRETATLKCYPIPRHDTVYWYQQGPGQDPQFLISFYEKMQSDKGSIPDRFSAQQFSDYHSELNMSSLELGDSALYFCASSNSGTGRDEQYFGPGTRLTVT.

The CDR3 DNA reads as TGTGCCAGCAGTTGGACTAGCGGGAGGACCAATGAGCAGTTCTTC. Encoded protein: CASSWTSGRTNEQFF. The chain has TRBV27 and TRBJ2-1, with TRBD2 identical over 14 bases. CDR3 length: 15 residues. Per germline, CDR1 MNHEY and CDR2 SMNVEV (reference sequence). With V trimmed by 4 bases and J by 6 bases, 2 bases remained unmatched.